Shown below are 9 T cell receptor beta chains from a single sample sequenced in a study of cytotoxic CD8 clonotypes in ibrutinib-treated CLL. Produced via immunoSEQ multiplex PCR; TCRdb's table is partial and in-frame only. The top ten hold 20% to 25% of the sample, which has approximately 90,000 clones, around 77% seen once. The sample in question was PBMCs, obtained after 24 months of ibrutinib treatment. These receptors came from a human donor with chronic lymphocytic leukemia.

The gene calls are TRBV6-1 and TRBJ2-7, with 9 bases matching TRBD2. Per germline, CDR1 MNHNS and CDR2 SASEGT. CDR3 length: 16 residues. V lost 3 bases, J lost 3 bases, and 9 bases stayed unmatched. In DNA, the CDR3 is TGTGCCAGCAGTGATCGCCGACTAGCGGTAAGCTACGAGCAGTACTTC. Protein sequence: CASSDRRLAVSYEQYF.

The CDR3 sequence: CASSLEGQANYISGANVLTF. In DNA, the CDR3 is TGTGCCAGCAGCTTAGAGGGACAGGCGAATTACATCTCTGGGGCCAACGTCCTGACTTTC. This chain connects TRBV7-6 to TRBJ2-6, with 8 positions matching TRBD1. Germline-derived CDR1 and CDR2 are SGHVS and FNYEAQ. With V trimmed by 1 base and J by 0 bases, 11 bases remained unmatched. This CDR3 has 20 amino acids.

The chain links TRBV27 to TRBJ1-1; tentative D call: TRBD1 (6 bases). V lost 3 bases to trimming and J lost 4 bases, with 9 bases between them. Germline assignment: CDR1 MNHEY and CDR2 SMNVEV (reference sequence). The CDR3 sequence is 13 residues long. Here the CDR3 reads CASSFWGPTEAFF. Here the CDR3 DNA reads TGTGCCAGCAGTTTCTGGGGGCCCACTGAAGCTTTCTTT.

V usage is TRBV30 and J usage is TRBJ1-3; D call uncertain. The CDR3 runs 13 residues. Germline V gives CDR1 GTSNPN, CDR2 SVGIG (reference sequence). Trimming shortened V by 3 bases and J by 2 bases, and 8 bases separated the two germline ends. CDR3 residues: CAWSAGAGNTIYF. CDR3 DNA sequence: TGTGCCTGGAGCGCCGGGGCTGGAAACACCATATATTTT. Variable domain in full (rest from reference TRBV30 and TRBJ1-3): SQTIHQWPATLVQPVGSPLSLECTVEGTSNPNLYWYRQAAGRGLQLLFYSVGIGQISSEVPQNLSASRPQDRQFILSSKKLLLSDSGFYLCAWSAGAGNTIYFGEGSWLTVV.

The chain couples TRBV7-9 to TRBJ2-7, with 7 nucleotides matching TRBD2. CDR1 is SEHNR and CDR2 is FQNEAQ in the germline V gene (reference sequence). The CDR3 is 12 residues long. The V gene end was trimmed by 5 bases and the J gene end by 7 bases; junction bases not matched to a gene: 5. CDR3 loop: CASSHWGGEQYF. DNA of the CDR3: TGTGCCAGCAGCCACTGGGGAGGGGAGCAGTACTTC.

This clone was detected only once. CDR3 sequence (DNA): TGTGCCAGCAGTGAAGGGGGTTGGGCAGGCCACAATGAGCAGTTCTTC. Its protein is CASSEGGWAGHNEQFF. The V call is TRBV6-1, the J call TRBJ2-1; no clear D gene. Trimming cost V 1 base and J 5 bases, with 15 bases left between them. Germline V gives CDR1 MNHNS, CDR2 SASEGT. This CDR3 contains 16 residues.

This chain links TRBV7-9 with TRBJ2-3; D call uncertain. This CDR3 comprises 12 residues. Per the germline V gene, CDR1 is SEHNR and CDR2 is FQNEAQ (reference sequence). The V end lost 5 bases, the J end lost 0 bases, and 3 bases lay between the germline ends. The CDR3 coding sequence is TGTGCCAGCAGCCCCAGCACAGATACGCAGTATTTT. Encoded protein: CASSPSTDTQYF.

V usage is TRBV15 and J usage is TRBJ1-2, with 7 bases fitting TRBD1. Germline assignment: CDR1 LNHNV and CDR2 YYDKDF (reference sequence). CDR3 length: 15 residues. V trimming: 3 bases; J trimming: 4 bases; junction bases outside the gene matches: 8. The CDR3 loop is CATSSRQGGAYGYTF. The CDR3 coding sequence is TGTGCCACCAGCAGTAGGCAGGGGGGGGCCTATGGCTACACCTTC. The entire variable domain, with the rest obtained from reference TRBV15 and TRBJ1-2, is as follows: DAMVIQNPRYQVTQFGKPVTLSCSQTLNHNVMYWYQQKSSQAPKLLFHYYDKDFNNEADTPDNFQSRRPNTSFCFLDIRSPGLGDTAMYLCATSSRQGGAYGYTFGSGTRLTVV.

This CDR3 reads CASSMREVYNEQFF. Written as DNA, the CDR3 is TGTGCCAGTAGTATGCGGGAAGTTTACAATGAGCAGTTCTTC. V usage is TRBV19 and J usage is TRBJ2-1; maybe TRBD2 (6 bases). The germline V and J ends were trimmed by 3 bases and 4 bases, with 10 bases remaining between them. The CDR3 length is 14 residues. CDR1 and CDR2 (germline): LNHDA, SQIVND (reference sequence).